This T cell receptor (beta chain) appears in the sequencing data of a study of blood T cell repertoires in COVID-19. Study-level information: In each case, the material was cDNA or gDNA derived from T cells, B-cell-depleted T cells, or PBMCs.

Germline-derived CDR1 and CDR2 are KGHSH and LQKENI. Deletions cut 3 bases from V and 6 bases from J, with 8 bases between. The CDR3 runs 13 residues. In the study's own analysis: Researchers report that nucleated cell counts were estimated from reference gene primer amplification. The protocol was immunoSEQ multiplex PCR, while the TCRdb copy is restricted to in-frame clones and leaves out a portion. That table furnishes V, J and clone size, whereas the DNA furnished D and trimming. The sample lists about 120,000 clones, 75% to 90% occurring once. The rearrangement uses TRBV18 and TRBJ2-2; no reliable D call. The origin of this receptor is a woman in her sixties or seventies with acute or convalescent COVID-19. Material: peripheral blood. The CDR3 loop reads CASSPPSAGELFF. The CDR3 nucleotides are TGTGCCAGCTCACCGCCTAGTGCCGGGGAGCTGTTTTTT.